The entry below describes one T cell receptor beta chain. The entry originates in a study of blood T cell repertoires in COVID-19. At the level of the study: The United States, Italy and Spain were the sources of the acute and convalescent COVID-19 samples. The analysed material was cDNA or gDNA that came from T cells, B-cell-depleted T cells, or PBMCs.

Authors' data handling: Reference gene primer amplification yielded estimated nucleated cell counts. Only in-frame clones appear in the TCRdb table, and some are missing; sequencing was by immunoSEQ multiplex PCR. V, J and clone size derive from that table, while D and trimming were established from the DNA sequence. The table records roughly 200,000 clones, around 90% of them present only once. The material sequenced was peripheral blood. This TCR came from a man aged 18 to 29 with active or convalescent COVID-19.

The CDR3 is CASIGVGTQNEKLFF. DNA for the CDR3: TGTGCCAGCATCGGCGTCGGGACACAGAATGAAAAACTGTTTTTT. V gene TRBV28 combines with J gene TRBJ1-4; D may be TRBD1 (6 bases). Deletions cut 7 bases from V and 5 bases from J, with 17 bases between. The CDR3 is 15 amino acids. Germline-derived CDR1 and CDR2 are MDHEN and SYDVKM.